This T cell receptor (beta chain) was retrieved from a study of T-cell memory formation after mild COVID-19. TCRdb reprocessed the 5' RACE reads with MiXCR, giving one entry per CDR3 protein. The top ten hold 23% of the sample, which has 190,000 or so distinct CDR3 sequences, 20% to 25% seen once. Regarding this clonotype: Its antigen is still unknown.

General observations from the study: CD4+ clones that contracted lay mainly in CM and EM; CD8+ ones lay in EMRA. Clones shrinking between day 15 and 85 showed a balanced CD4/CD8 split, and those that grew later tilted toward CD4+.

The sequence came from an adult woman who had mild COVID-19 (a few samples of this study predate the infection). Cell type and time point are not known. The sequenced sample consisted of PBMCs or a T cell subset sorted from them (not recorded which).

The CDR3 sequence: CSVEPPSNYGYTF. Written as DNA, the CDR3 is TGCAGCGTTGAACCCCCATCGAATTATGGCTACACCTTC. This chain joins TRBV29-1 and TRBJ1-2; D call uncertain. Trimming left V 2 bases short and J 5 bases short, with 12 bases between. This CDR3 contains 13 residues. CDR1 SQVTM and CDR2 ANQGSEA come from the germline V gene.